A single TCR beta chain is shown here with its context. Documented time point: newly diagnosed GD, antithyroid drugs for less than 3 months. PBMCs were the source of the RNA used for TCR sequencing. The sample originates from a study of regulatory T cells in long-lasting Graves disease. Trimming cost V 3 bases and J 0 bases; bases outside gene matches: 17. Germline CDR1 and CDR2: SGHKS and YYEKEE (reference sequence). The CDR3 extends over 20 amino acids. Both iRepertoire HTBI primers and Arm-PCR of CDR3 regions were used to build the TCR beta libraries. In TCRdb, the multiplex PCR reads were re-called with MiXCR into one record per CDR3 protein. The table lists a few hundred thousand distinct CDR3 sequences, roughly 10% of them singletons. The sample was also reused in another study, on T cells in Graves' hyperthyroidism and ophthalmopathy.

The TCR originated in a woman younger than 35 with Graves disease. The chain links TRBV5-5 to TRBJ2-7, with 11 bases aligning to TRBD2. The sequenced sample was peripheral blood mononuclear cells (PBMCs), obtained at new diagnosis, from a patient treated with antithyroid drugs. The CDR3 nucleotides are TGTGCCAGCAGCTGGAGGGGGGCTAGCGGGAGGACCTGGAGCTCCTACGAGCAGTACTTC. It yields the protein CASSWRGASGRTWSSYEQYF.